This paragraph reports one T cell receptor beta chain. Its antigen is still unknown. The DNA is omitted, as the CDR3 cannot be located on it reliably, and the CDR3 follows TCRdb's listing. From the cysteine through the phenylalanine, the CDR3 covers 11 amino acids. Based on the germline V gene (reference sequence), the CDR1 and CDR2 sequences are DFQATT and SNEGSKA. The source of the sample is a study of siplizumab effects on memory and regulatory T cells (dated by TCRdb to about 2019). Context from the whole study: The study looked at the effect of siplizumab, an anti-CD2 antibody, on alloreactive T-cell subsets in allogeneic mixed lymphocyte reactions made from human PBMCs. Broad study findings and their caveats: Because sequences below about 10^-5 frequency were poorly captured, only a minor fraction of alloreactive clones could be mapped to unstimulated subsets. Of the alloreactive CD4+ clones that could be mapped, the Treg-derived share averaged approximately 67% with siplizumab compared with approximately 25% in control reactions. Siplizumab significantly reduced the cumulative frequency of alloreactive sequences traceable to unstimulated CD4+ memory T cells. Greater diversity appeared to be present in unstimulated naive T cells than in memory T cells, and a substantial contribution to the alloresponse seemed to be made by naive cells. For roughly 75-97% of proliferating CD4+ or CD8+ clones, no naive or memory phenotype could be assigned. The suppressive function of proliferating Tregs from siplizumab cultures was not functionally confirmed.

Libraries were made using the immunoSEQ multiplex PCR assay. Each sample had roughly 90,000 TCR templates assayed by the deep sequencing platform. Genomic DNA extracted from sorted T cells was used for TCRbeta CDR3 sequencing. Turning to the authors' computational methods: The R programming language was used for clonal analysis of TCRbeta CDR3 data. Unstimulated samples were compared with post-reaction CFSE-low samples to define alloreactive CD4+ and CD8+ clones. Regulatory or non-regulatory origin of alloreactive CD4+ clones was assigned by matching sequences to the sorted unstimulated Treg and non-Treg repertoires. This is the immuneACCESS table as TCRdb keeps it, with only in-frame sequences that have V and J called. A part of the clones is gone; compared with another copy, unresolved V genes explain less than half, and the rest is unexplained. For V, J and clone size, that table is used; D and trimming come from the DNA. The sample table records about 110,000 clones; roughly 92% of these occur just once. 1.3% of the sample goes to the ten largest clones.

TCRbeta CDR3 sequencing was performed on sorted unstimulated T cells and on proliferating T cells recovered from mixed lymphocyte reactions. Fresh whole blood from fewer than twelve HLA-typed healthy donors was used to isolate PBMCs. The chain uses TRBV20-1 and TRBJ1-1. The sequence was collected from a human donor in good health. Sequences were obtained from CD4+ T cells sorted from blood. The CDR3 protein sequence reads: CSARVGKGSFF.